These 18 T cell receptor beta chains were all obtained from the same sample, sequenced in a study of early T cells in non-severe SARS-CoV-2 infection. In TCRdb, the 5' RACE reads were re-called with MiXCR into one record per CDR3 protein. The sample holds over 80,000 distinct CDR3 sequences, 13% to 15% seen once. The sample comprised whole blood. All receptors derive from an adult who was a healthcare worker with PCR-confirmed SARS-CoV-2 infection or an uninfected control (not recorded which).

This clonotype appeared many times. V usage is TRBV7-6 and J usage is TRBJ2-3; tentatively, D is TRBD1 (5 bases). Trimming removed 1 base at V and 5 bases at J, with 13 bases between. CDR1 and CDR2 from the germline V gene are SGHVS and FNYEAQ. The CDR3 totals 15 residues. Here the CDR3 DNA reads TGTGCCAGCAGCTTAGAAGGAAGGGGTATAGATACGCAGTATTTT. Protein product: CASSLEGRGIDTQYF.

Only a few counts were recorded for this clonotype. J is TRBJ2-3 and V is TRBV7-2, with TRBD2 matching over 7 bases. Germline loops: CDR1 SGHTA, CDR2 FQGNSA. The CDR3 is 15 amino acids. The trim removed 5 bases at V and 1 base at J, leaving 6 bases unmatched. CDR3 amino acids: CASSPVSGGTDTQYF. The DNA of the CDR3 is TGTGCCAGCAGCCCGGTGAGCGGGGGCACAGATACGCAGTATTTT. The full variable domain, with the rest looked up from reference TRBV7-2 and TRBJ2-3, is GAGVSQSPSNKVTEKGKDVELRCDPISGHTALYWYRQSLGQGLEFLIYFQGNSAPDKSGLPSDRFSAERTGGSVSTLTIQRTQQEDSAVYLCASSPVSGGTDTQYFGPGTRLTVL.

The chain has TRBV14 and TRBJ2-7, with a tentative D call TRBD2 (5 bases). The CDR3 loop spans 15 amino acids. CDR1 SGHDN and CDR2 FVKESK come from the germline V gene. The ends were cut back, 1 base at V and 10 bases at J, with 20 bases in the middle. This chain's CDR3 is CASSQAIGFRGLQYF. As DNA, the CDR3 is TGTGCCAGCAGCCAAGCTATCGGGTTTCGGGGATTACAGTACTTC.

V and J are TRBV2 and TRBJ1-2, with TRBD1 identical over 8 bases. Looked up from germline, CDR1 is SNHLY and CDR2 is FYNNEI. The V segment lost 6 bases and the J segment 7 bases; nucleotides outside the gene matches: 4. The length of the CDR3 is 12 residues. This CDR3 is CASRGTGLGYTF. The CDR3 DNA follows: TGTGCCAGCAGGGGGACAGGCCTTGGCTACACCTTC. Full variable domain (missing parts from reference TRBV2 and TRBJ1-2): EPEVTQTPSHQVTQMGQEVILRCVPISNHLYFYWYRQILGQKVEFLVSFYNNEISEKSEIFDDQFSVERPDGSNFTLKIRSTKLEDSAMYFCASRGTGLGYTFGSGTRLTVV.

This sequence joins TRBV7-8 and TRBJ1-5; 10 bases fit TRBD1. The junction had 6 bases not matched to a gene; V was cut back by 6 bases and J by 7 bases. The germline V gene encodes CDR1 SGHVS and CDR2 FQNEAQ. This CDR3 region has 14 residues. CDR3 in amino acids: CASRAGTGDQPQHF. As DNA, the CDR3 is TGTGCCAGCAGAGCCGGGACAGGGGACCAGCCCCAGCATTTT.

The chain links TRBV28 to TRBJ2-1; 10 bases fit TRBD2. V lost 8 bases to trimming and J lost 0 bases; unmatched junction nucleotides: 4. Germline V gene lookup returns CDR1 MDHEN and CDR2 SYDVKM. The CDR3 length is 15 residues. The DNA of the CDR3 is TGTGCCAGCCTAGCGGGGGCCCTCTCCTACAATGAGCAGTTCTTC. It specifies CASLAGALSYNEQFF.

This clonotype has only a few counts. The chain recombines TRBV4-1 with TRBJ1-1; TRBD1 matches at 7 bases. This CDR3 spans 19 amino acids. Trimming took 2 bases from V and 0 from J; bases not matched to a gene: 15. Germline loops: CDR1 MGHRA, CDR2 YSYEKL. Here the CDR3 DNA reads TGCGCCAGCAGCCAACCGATCCGAGGACAGGCGGGTCTGAACACTGAAGCTTTCTTT. It yields the protein CASSQPIRGQAGLNTEAFF.

In this sample, this clonotype turned up a few times. The rearrangement uses TRBV12-3 or TRBV12-4 and TRBJ2-7; D not certain. Trimming took off 3 bases at V and 7 bases at J, with 16 bases between the two ends. CDR3 length: 14 amino acids. CDR3 amino acids: CASSFPPGGSEQYF. CDR3 nucleotides: TGTGCCAGCAGTTTTCCACCCGGCGGATCGGAGCAGTACTTC.

The chain is built from TRBV6-1 and TRBJ1-3; D is unresolved. Deletions cut 5 bases from V and 1 base from J, with 9 bases between. Germline loops: CDR1 MNHNS, CDR2 SASEGT. This CDR3 contains 14 residues. The CDR3 here is CASSLLVSGNTIYF. The CDR3 region has the DNA TGTGCCAGCAGTCTCCTTGTTTCTGGAAACACCATATATTTT.

The chain carries TRBV7-2 and TRBJ1-3; 7 bases align to TRBD1. The CDR3 runs 17 residues. The ends lost 1 base at V and 0 bases at J; junction bases unmatched: 6. In germline, CDR1 is SGHTA, CDR2 FQGNSA. CDR3 in amino acids: CASSLDNRGHSGNTIYF. The CDR3 region has the DNA TGTGCCAGCAGCTTAGATAACAGGGGCCACTCTGGAAACACCATATATTTT.

This clonotype appeared a few times. The chain joins TRBV2 to TRBJ2-7, with D possibly TRBD2 on 5 matching bases. V lost 7 bases and J lost 5, with 27 bases in between. Germline lookup yields CDR1 SNHLY and CDR2 FYNNEI. The CDR3 consists of 17 residues. The DNA for the CDR3 is TGTGCCAGCACCCCGGAGGCAGCTAATAGGTTGTCGCACGAGCAGTACTTC. Translation gives CASTPEAANRLSHEQYF.

This clonotype was detected ten times or more. The chain links TRBV10-3 to TRBJ2-7; a weak D match, TRBD1 (7 bases). Germline CDR1 and CDR2: ENHRY and SYGVKD. Trimming took off 2 bases at V and 3 bases at J, with 11 bases between the two ends. The length of the CDR3 is 14 residues. In nucleotides, the CDR3 is TGTGCCATCAGTGAGGGGGGGACAGTCTACGAGCAGTACTTC. Encoded protein: CAISEGGTVYEQYF.

The chain carries TRBV20-1 and TRBJ2-3; TRBD2 might be the D (6 bases). Germline V gene sequence: CDR1 DFQATT, CDR2 SNEGSKA (reference sequence). Trimming left V 0 bases short and J 5 bases short, with 12 bases between. The CDR3 has 14 residues. The CDR3 sequence: CSARDGRRVDTQYF. The CDR3 DNA is TGCAGTGCTAGAGACGGGAGAAGGGTAGATACGCAGTATTTT.

This clonotype turned up a few times. This chain links TRBV7-8 with TRBJ1-6, with D possibly matching TRBD1 (6 bases). Trimming shortened V by 4 bases and J by 1 base, and 14 bases separated the two germline ends. CDR3 size: 17 residues. Germline V gives CDR1 SGHVS, CDR2 FQNEAQ. The CDR3 sequence is CASSSYRERSYNSPLHF. For the CDR3, the DNA is TGTGCCAGCAGCTCATACAGGGAGAGGTCCTATAATTCACCCCTCCACTTT.

The J gene is TRBJ2-3, the V gene TRBV5-1, with D possibly TRBD2 on 6 matching bases. Germline V gene sequence: CDR1 SGHRS, CDR2 YFSETQ. CDR3 length equals 16 residues. Trimming stripped 1 base from V and 1 base from J, with 13 bases between. The CDR3 protein is CASSLNEASGTDTQYF. In DNA form, the CDR3 reads TGCGCCAGCAGCTTGAATGAGGCTAGCGGCACAGATACGCAGTATTTT.

This clonotype turned up a few times. The chain employs TRBV6-2 or TRBV6-3 and TRBJ2-5; TRBD2 aligns across 9 bases. The CDR3 length is 17 residues. The junction had 13 bases not matched to a gene; V was cut back by 1 base and J by 7 bases. Germline CDR1 is MNHEY and CDR2 is SVGEGT. CDR3: CASSYWLAGATPGTQYF. CDR3 bases: TGTGCCAGCAGTTACTGGTTAGCGGGGGCGACCCCAGGGACCCAGTACTTC.

This clonotype occurred a few times. J is TRBJ2-1 and V is TRBV4-2, with 10 bases fitting TRBD1. The CDR3 contains 17 residues. The germline V gene encodes CDR1 LGHNA and CDR2 YNFKEQ. Germline trimming cut 3 bases from V and 4 bases from J; bases unmatched to any gene: 9. CDR3 loop: CASSQTGTGVNYNEQFF. The CDR3 coding sequence is TGTGCCAGCAGCCAGACCGGGACAGGGGTGAATTACAATGAGCAGTTCTTC.

This chain links TRBV20-1 with TRBJ2-1, with TRBD1 identical over 7 bases. The length of the CDR3 is 16 residues. CDR1 and CDR2 from the germline V gene are DFQATT and SNEGSKA (reference sequence). The V and J ends lost 2 bases and 5 bases, in that order; junction bases with no gene match: 12. CDR3 residues: CSARHRDRGLHNEQFF. As DNA, the CDR3 is TGCAGTGCTAGACACCGGGACAGAGGCCTCCACAATGAGCAGTTCTTC.